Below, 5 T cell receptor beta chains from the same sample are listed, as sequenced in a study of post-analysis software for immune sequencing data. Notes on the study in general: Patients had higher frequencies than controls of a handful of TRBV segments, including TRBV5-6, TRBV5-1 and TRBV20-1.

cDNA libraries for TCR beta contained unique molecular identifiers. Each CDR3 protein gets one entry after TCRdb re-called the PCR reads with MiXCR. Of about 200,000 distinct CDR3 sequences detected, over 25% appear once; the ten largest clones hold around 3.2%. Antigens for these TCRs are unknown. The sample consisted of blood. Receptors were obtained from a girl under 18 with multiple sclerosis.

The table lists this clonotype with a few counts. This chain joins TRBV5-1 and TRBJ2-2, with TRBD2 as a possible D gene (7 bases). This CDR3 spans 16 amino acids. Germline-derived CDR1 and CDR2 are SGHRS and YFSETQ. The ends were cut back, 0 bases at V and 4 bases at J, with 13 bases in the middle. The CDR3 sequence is CASSLVAGASTGELFF. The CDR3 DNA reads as TGCGCCAGCAGCTTGGTTGCGGGGGCCTCCACCGGGGAGCTGTTTTTT.

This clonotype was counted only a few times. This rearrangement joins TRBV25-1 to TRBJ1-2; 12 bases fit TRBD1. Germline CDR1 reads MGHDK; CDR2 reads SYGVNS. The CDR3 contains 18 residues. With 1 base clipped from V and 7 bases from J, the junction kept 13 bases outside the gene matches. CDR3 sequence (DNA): TGTGCCAGCAGTGAATCCCCGGGACAGGGGGCGTCCCAGCTTGGCTACACCTTC. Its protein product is CASSESPGQGASQLGYTF.

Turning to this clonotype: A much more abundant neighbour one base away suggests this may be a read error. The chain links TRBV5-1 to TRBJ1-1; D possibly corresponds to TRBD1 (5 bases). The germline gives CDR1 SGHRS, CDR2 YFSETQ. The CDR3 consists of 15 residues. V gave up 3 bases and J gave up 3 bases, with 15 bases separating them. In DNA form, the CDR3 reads TGCGCCAGCAGCTACACCGGGACGGCGGACACTGAAGCTTTCTTT. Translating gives CASSYTGTADTEAFF.

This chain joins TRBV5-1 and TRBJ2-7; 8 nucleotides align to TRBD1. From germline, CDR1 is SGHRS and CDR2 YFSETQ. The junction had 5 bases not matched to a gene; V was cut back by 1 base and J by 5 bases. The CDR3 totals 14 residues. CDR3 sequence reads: CASSLQGARDEQYF. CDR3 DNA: TGCGCCAGCAGCTTGCAGGGGGCTCGGGACGAGCAGTACTTC.

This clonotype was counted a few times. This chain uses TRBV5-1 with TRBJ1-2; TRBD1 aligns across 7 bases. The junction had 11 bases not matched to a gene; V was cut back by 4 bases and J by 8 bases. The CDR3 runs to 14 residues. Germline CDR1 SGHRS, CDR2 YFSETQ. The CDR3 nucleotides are TGCGCCAGCAGCCCCGGGGCAGGGGGTTTAGGCTACACCTTC. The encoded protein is CASSPGAGGLGYTF.